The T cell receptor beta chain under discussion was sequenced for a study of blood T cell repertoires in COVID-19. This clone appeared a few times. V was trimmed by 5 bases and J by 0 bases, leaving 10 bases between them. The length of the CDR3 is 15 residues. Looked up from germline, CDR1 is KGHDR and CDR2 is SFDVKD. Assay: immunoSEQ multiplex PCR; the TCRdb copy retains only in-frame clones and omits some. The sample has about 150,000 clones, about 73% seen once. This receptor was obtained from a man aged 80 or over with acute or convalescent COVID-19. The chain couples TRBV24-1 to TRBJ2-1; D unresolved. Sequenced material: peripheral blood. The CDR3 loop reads CATSGGHDSYNEQFF. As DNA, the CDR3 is TGTGCCACCAGTGGAGGCCACGACTCCTACAATGAGCAGTTCTTC.